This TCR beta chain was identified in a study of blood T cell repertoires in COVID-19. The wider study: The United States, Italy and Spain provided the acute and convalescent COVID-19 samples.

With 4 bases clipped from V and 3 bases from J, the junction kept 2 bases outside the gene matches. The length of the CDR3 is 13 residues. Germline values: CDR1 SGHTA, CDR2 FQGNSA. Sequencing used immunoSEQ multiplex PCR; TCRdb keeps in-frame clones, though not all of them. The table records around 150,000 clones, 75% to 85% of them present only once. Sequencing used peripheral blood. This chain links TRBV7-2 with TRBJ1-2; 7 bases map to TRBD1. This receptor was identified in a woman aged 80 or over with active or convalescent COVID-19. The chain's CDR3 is CASSSRGDYGYTF. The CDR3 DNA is TGTGCCAGCAGCTCCAGGGGGGACTATGGCTACACCTTC.